This T cell receptor beta chain is drawn from a study of blood T cell repertoires in COVID-19. Study as a whole: The United States, Italy and Spain supplied acute and convalescent COVID-19 samples. T cells, B-cell-depleted T cells, or PBMCs supplied cDNA or gDNA.

With 2 bases removed from V and 9 bases from J, the gap between germline ends came to 8 bases. This CDR3 is 12 amino acids long. CDR1 is ENHRY, CDR2 SYGVKD, per germline. Seattle patient enrollment occurred during active infection, with longitudinal follow-up thereafter. Per the study methods: Estimation of nucleated cell counts relied on the amplification of reference gene primers. The assay was immunoSEQ multiplex PCR, and TCRdb's table has in-frame clones only and misses some. For V, J and clone size, that table is used; D and trimming come from the DNA. The sample lists fewer than 90,000 clones; nearly 80% were seen once.

This chain joins TRBV10-3 and TRBJ2-1; D is unclear. The sample consisted of peripheral blood. This sequence was found in a man in his 70s with COVID-19, enrolled during active disease. CDR3 residues: CAISEEVSEQFF. CDR3 bases: TGTGCCATCAGTGAGGAGGTGAGTGAGCAGTTCTTC.